These T cell receptor beta chains were read from a single sample in a study of T cell responses to AZD1222 COVID-19 vaccine. Produced via immunoSEQ multiplex PCR; TCRdb's table is partial and in-frame only. The sample includes about 190,000 clones, approximately 90% of them seen just once. Sequences were derived from peripheral blood, sampled on day 0 of AZD1222 vaccination. These receptors all come from an adult in good health. Both conserved end residues are part of each CDR3. A D gene is named only where the DNA matches it firmly. Size is stated for part of the rows, as once, few or many counts, or as a class when the clone is expanded.

D gene,J gene,V gene,clone size,CDR3 DNA,CDR3 protein
TRBD1,TRBJ1-1,TRBV9,NA,TGTGCCACAACCAAAAAGGGGGCGCTTCTAGAAGCTTTCTTT,CATTKKGALLEAFF
TRBD1,TRBJ1-4,TRBV28,NA,TGTGCCAGCACCTCCCAAACAGGGGGGGGCTTTGGAAAACTGTTTTTT,CASTSQTGGGFGKLFF
TRBD2,TRBJ2-3,TRBV19,NA,TGTGCCAGTACGACTAGCGGGAGTCACCCAGATACGCAGTATTTT,CASTTSGSHPDTQYF
NA,TRBJ2-1,TRBV4-1,NA,TGCGCCAGCAGCCAAGATGCGGGGCGTTGGCAGTTCTTC,CASSQDAGRWQFF
NA,TRBJ1-4,TRBV18,once,TGTGCCAGCTCCGCCCAACAGGCAACTAATGAAAAACTGTTTTTT,CASSAQQATNEKLFF
TRBD1,TRBJ1-4,TRBV2,NA,TGTGCCAGCGGAGGACAGGGGGCTTTCGAAAAACTGTTTTTT,CASGGQGAFEKLFF
NA,TRBJ1-5,TRBV18,NA,TGTGCCAGCTCACCGGGCCTTAGGACGGTGGGGCCGTCGTTAAATCAGCCCCAGCATTTT,CASSPGLRTVGPSLNQPQHF
TRBD1,TRBJ1-1,TRBV27,NA,TGTGCCAGCAGTTTATTCACCCCGACAGGGCCGAACACTGAAGCTTTCTTT,CASSLFTPTGPNTEAFF
NA,TRBJ2-3,TRBV14,NA,TGTGCCAGCAGCCAATGGGGGCAATATGGTACGCAGTATTTT,CASSQWGQYGTQYF
TRBD2,TRBJ2-7,TRBV7-2,NA,TGTGCCAGCAGCTTAGTTGGGGACTACTCCTACGAGCAGTACTTC,CASSLVGDYSYEQYF
TRBD1,TRBJ2-2,TRBV19,NA,TGTGCCAGTAGTAGCGGGACAGGTCGGTCGATAACCGGGGAGCTGTTTTTT,CASSSGTGRSITGELFF
NA,TRBJ1-2,TRBV7-8,NA,TGTGCCAGCAGCTTAGGGGGGTCAGGGAACGGCTACACCTTC,CASSLGGSGNGYTF
NA,TRBJ2-2,TRBV7-2,NA,TGTGCCAGCAGCTTAAGGGCCGGGGAGCTGTTTTTT,CASSLRAGELFF
NA,TRBJ2-7,TRBV6-5,once,TGTGCCAGCAGTTACTCTCCGGACACCTACGAGCAGTACTTC,CASSYSPDTYEQYF
NA,TRBJ1-6,TRBV2,NA,TGTGCCACCAAAGAGGAAGGTGATAATTCACCCCTCCACTTT,CATKEEGDNSPLHF
NA,TRBJ1-5,TRBV5-8,NA,TGTGCCAGCAGCTTGGGTAGAGGGACGAGCAATCAGCCCCAGCATTTT,CASSLGRGTSNQPQHF
NA,TRBJ2-3,TRBV28,NA,TGTGCCAGCAGGACCAATATAGATACGCAGTATTTT,CASRTNIDTQYF
NA,TRBJ1-2,TRBV25-1,NA,TGTGCCAGCAGTAGAGGAGCCCGGGAAGGCTACACCTTC,CASSRGAREGYTF
NA,TRBJ2-5,TRBV9,NA,TGTGCCAGCAGCGCTCTGGGGGAGACCCAGTACTTC,CASSALGETQYF
NA,TRBJ1-1,TRBV2,NA,TGTGCCAGCAGTATGAACACTGAAGCTTTCTTT,CASSMNTEAFF
TRBD1,TRBJ2-5,TRBV28,NA,TGTGCCAGCAGTCCGACAGGGGGCGAAGAGACCCAGTACTTC,CASSPTGGEETQYF
NA,TRBJ2-7,TRBV3-1/TRBV3-2,once,TGTGCCAGCAGCCAATTTACAGGCCCCTACGAGCAGTACTTC,CASSQFTGPYEQYF
TRBD1,TRBJ1-2,TRBV19,NA,TGTGCCAGTAGTATGGGACAGGGCGGCTACACCTTC,CASSMGQGGYTF
NA,TRBJ2-3,TRBV21-1,NA,TGTGCCAGCAGCACTGAGCCGGGCCTTAGGATTAGCACAGATACGCAGTATTTT,CASSTEPGLRISTDTQYF
NA,TRBJ2-5,TRBV27,NA,TGTGCCAGCAGAACTCTTCCGGGTAGGGGCCAAGAGACCCAGTACTTC,CASRTLPGRGQETQYF
NA,TRBJ2-3,TRBV6-6,NA,TGTGCCAGCAGTTATCCCCTTGCTAGCACAGATACGCAGTATTTT,CASSYPLASTDTQYF